What follows are 18 T cell receptor beta chains derived from one specimen sequenced in a study of blood T cell repertoires in COVID-19 (dated by TCRdb to the early 2020s). The library relied on the immunoSEQ multiplex PCR assay. TCRdb retrieved this table from immuneACCESS and kept in-frame rearrangements only. Not all clones are present; in checked studies, unresolved V genes account for under half, and no reason is known for the remainder. The sample table holds 68,000 or so clones, of which over 60% were seen once. 23% of the sample is taken by the ten largest. Sample: peripheral blood. The receptors derive from a human donor in a cohort sampled during active COVID-19.

The J gene is TRBJ2-1, the V gene TRBV6-1; 10 nucleotides match TRBD2. Germline CDR1 MNHNS, CDR2 SASEGT. The CDR3 totals 16 residues. V lost 4 bases and J lost 7; bases outside the gene matches: 10. Here the CDR3 reads CASSGQKRGGGNEQFF. The CDR3 coding sequence is TGTGCCAGCAGTGGGCAAAAGCGGGGGGGCGGGAATGAGCAGTTCTTC.

The rearrangement joins TRBV5-5 to TRBJ1-3, with 8 bases matching TRBD1. This CDR3 has 16 residues. The V and J ends lost 1 base and 2 bases, in that order; junction bases with no gene match: 5. Germline loops: CDR1 SGHKS, CDR2 YYEKEE (reference sequence). The CDR3 coding sequence is TGTGCCAGCAGCTTGATAGGACAGGGCGCTGGAAACACCATATATTTT. It yields the protein CASSLIGQGAGNTIYF.

The J gene is TRBJ2-7, the V gene TRBV18, with 7 bases identical to TRBD2. Germline assignment: CDR1 KGHSH and CDR2 LQKENI. The CDR3 extends over 13 amino acids. Trimming removed 2 bases from V and 3 bases from J; junction bases left unmatched: 1. CDR3 in amino acids: CASSPGEGYEQYF. The CDR3 DNA is TGTGCCAGCTCACCAGGGGAGGGCTACGAGCAGTACTTC. Full variable domain (outside the CDR3, taken from reference TRBV18 and TRBJ2-7): NAGVMQNPRHLVRRRGQEARLRCSPMKGHSHVYWYRQLPEEGLKFMVYLQKENIIDESGMPKERFSAEFPKEGPSILRIQQVVRGDSAAYFCASSPGEGYEQYFGPGTRLTVT.

This clone was observed a handful of times. The genes are TRBV6-5 and TRBJ2-7; 8 bases line up with TRBD1. This CDR3 has 14 amino acids. CDR1 and CDR2 from the germline V gene are MNHEY and SVGAGI. V shed 5 bases and J 3 bases; nucleotides not matched to a gene: 6. The DNA for the CDR3 is TGTGCCAGCAGTCTGGACAGGGCAAACTACGAGCAGTACTTC. Translation: CASSLDRANYEQYF.

The V gene is TRBV5-6, the J gene TRBJ1-6; D call uncertain. Trimming removed 0 bases at V and 4 bases at J, with 8 bases between. CDR3 length: 15 residues. CDR1 is SGHDT, CDR2 YYEEEE, per germline. CDR3 DNA: TGTGCCAGCAGCTTGGGTCAACAGTATAATTCACCCCTCCACTTT. The encoded protein is CASSLGQQYNSPLHF.

The chain recombines TRBV28 with TRBJ1-4; 9 bases align to TRBD1. The germline V gene has CDR1 MDHEN and CDR2 SYDVKM. Losses at the gene ends were 4 bases for V and 5 bases for J; bases not matched to a gene: 5. CDR3 length equals 15 residues. The CDR3 nucleotides are TGTGCCAGCAGTTCACCCACAGGGGGCAATGAAAAACTGTTTTTT. This codes for CASSSPTGGNEKLFF.

This chain uses TRBV18 with TRBJ1-5; D is undetermined. CDR3 length: 15 amino acids. Germline values: CDR1 KGHSH, CDR2 LQKENI. V dropped 2 bases and J dropped 0 bases, with 8 bases sitting between them. The CDR3 bases are TGTGCCAGCTCACCAGAGACAATTAGCAATCAGCCCCAGCATTTT. It yields the protein CASSPETISNQPQHF. Using reference TRBV18 and TRBJ1-5 for the parts outside the CDR3, the full variable domain is NAGVMQNPRHLVRRRGQEARLRCSPMKGHSHVYWYRQLPEEGLKFMVYLQKENIIDESGMPKERFSAEFPKEGPSILRIQQVVRGDSAAYFCASSPETISNQPQHFGDGTRLSIL.

The chain is built from TRBV27 and TRBJ1-6; 10 nucleotides align to TRBD1. The length of the CDR3 is 15 residues. V shed 6 bases, J shed 9 bases, and the junction held 8 bases outside the gene matches. The germline CDR1 and CDR2 sequences are MNHEY and SMNVEV (reference sequence). CDR3 sequence reads: CASSYAGQGISPLHF. CDR3 DNA sequence: TGTGCCAGCAGCTACGCGGGACAGGGGATTTCACCCCTCCACTTT.

J is TRBJ2-3 and V is TRBV18; D is possibly TRBD1 (5 bases). CDR1 KGHSH and CDR2 LQKENI come from the germline V gene. The CDR3 spans 16 residues. The V and J ends lost 4 bases and 4 bases respectively, with 18 bases between them. The CDR3 DNA reads TGTGCCAGCTCACTTCGCATGGGGCGAGAGGCAGATACGCAGTATTTT. Encoded protein: CASSLRMGREADTQYF.

This clone has only a few counts. The chain recombines TRBV25-1 with TRBJ2-7; TRBD1 is a possible D gene (5 bases). V was pared by 5 bases and J by 0 bases, with 14 bases between. The germline V gene has CDR1 MGHDK and CDR2 SYGVNS. The CDR3 is 15 residues long. The CDR3 nucleotides read TGTGCCAGCAGTCCTACAGGTATAGTCTCCTACGAGCAGTACTTC. Translation: CASSPTGIVSYEQYF.

The rearrangement uses TRBV5-8 and TRBJ2-3, with D possibly matching TRBD1 (5 bases). The length of the CDR3 is 16 residues. V was shortened by 0 bases and J by 1 base, with 12 bases between the two germline ends. CDR1 SGHTS and CDR2 YDEGEE come from the germline V gene. CDR3 coding DNA: TGTGCCAGCAGCTTGGGGGGCCTCTATGGCACAGATACGCAGTATTTT. Its protein is CASSLGGLYGTDTQYF.

The chain is built from TRBV2 and TRBJ2-4; the match to TRBD1 covers 8 bases. The CDR3 sequence is 15 residues long. The trim removed 4 bases at V and 5 bases at J, leaving 7 bases unmatched. The germline gives CDR1 SNHLY, CDR2 FYNNEI. CDR3 nucleotide sequence: TGTGCCAGCAGTGCCCCTAGGGACAGGCAAAACATTCAGTACTTC. It is translated as CASSAPRDRQNIQYF.

V usage is TRBV4-1 and J usage is TRBJ2-7; 10 bases map to TRBD1. The germline gives CDR1 MGHRA, CDR2 YSYEKL. The CDR3 loop spans 17 amino acids. Germline trimming cut 3 bases from V and 2 bases from J; bases unmatched to any gene: 10. The CDR3 sequence: CASSHFGGTGETYEQYF. CDR3 DNA: TGCGCCAGCAGCCATTTCGGAGGGACAGGGGAAACCTACGAGCAGTACTTC.

This clone appeared a single time. The chain combines TRBV9 with TRBJ2-1; 9 bases match TRBD2. This CDR3 contains 15 residues. Germline V gene data show CDR1 as SGDLS and CDR2 as YYNGEE. The V segment lost 1 base and the J segment 6 bases; nucleotides outside the gene matches: 5. This CDR3 is CASSVRAGGPNEQFF. The CDR3 nucleotides are TGTGCCAGCAGCGTAAGGGCGGGGGGGCCCAATGAGCAGTTCTTC.

The chain employs TRBV6-6 and TRBJ2-7; D unresolved. Trimming pared 4 bases from V and 3 bases from J, leaving 4 bases between. CDR1 is MNHNY and CDR2 is SVGAGI in the germline V gene (reference sequence). This CDR3 contains 11 residues. The CDR3 coding sequence is TGTGCCAGCAGTTCCTACTACGAGCAGTACTTC. Residues: CASSSYYEQYF.

In this sample, this clone turned up once. CDR3 bases: TGTGCCAGCAGTAACCCCGGGACAGGGCTATACGAGCAGTACTTC. It codes for CASSNPGTGLYEQYF. The chain combines TRBV2 with TRBJ2-7; TRBD1 agrees at 9 bases. J was trimmed by 4 bases and V by 5 bases; bases with no gene match: 9. Germline CDR1 SNHLY, CDR2 FYNNEI. The CDR3 runs to 15 residues.

The V call is TRBV28, the J call TRBJ1-4, with D uncertain. CDR3 length equals 16 residues. Between the trimmed V and J ends, which lost 2 bases and 0 bases, there was a span of 10 bases. Germline CDR1 MDHEN, CDR2 SYDVKM. The CDR3 DNA is TGTGCCAGCAGTTTACGGTTCGCTGCAACTAATGAAAAACTGTTTTTT. This sequence encodes CASSLRFAATNEKLFF.

The rearrangement joins TRBV5-1 to TRBJ2-1; 8 nucleotides align to TRBD2. This CDR3 has 14 amino acids. J gave up 6 bases and V 6 bases, and 8 bases lay outside the gene matches. Germline values: CDR1 SGHRS, CDR2 YFSETQ. CDR3 sequence (DNA): TGCGCCAGCACCCGGGGGGGACGACGCAATGAGCAGTTCTTC. Amino acids: CASTRGGRRNEQFF.